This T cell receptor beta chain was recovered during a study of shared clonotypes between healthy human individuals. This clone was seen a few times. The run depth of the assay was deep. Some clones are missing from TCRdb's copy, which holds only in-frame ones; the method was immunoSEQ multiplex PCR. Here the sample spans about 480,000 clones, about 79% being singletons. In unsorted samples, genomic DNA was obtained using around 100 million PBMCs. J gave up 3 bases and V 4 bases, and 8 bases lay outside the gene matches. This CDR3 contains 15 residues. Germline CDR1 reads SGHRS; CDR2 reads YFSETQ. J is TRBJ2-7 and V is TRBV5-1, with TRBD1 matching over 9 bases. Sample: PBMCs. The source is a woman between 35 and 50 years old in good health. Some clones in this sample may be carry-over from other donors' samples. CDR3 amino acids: CASSGGTGQVYEQYF. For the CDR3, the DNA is TGCGCCAGCAGCGGGGGGACAGGGCAGGTCTACGAGCAGTACTTC.